This T cell receptor beta chain originates from a study of molecular identifiers for immune sequencing clone quantification. Study-level findings and limits: Should identical TCR molecules share a barcode, the sizes of highly expanded clones could be underestimated.

As for this clonotype: Its target is not known.

V was pared by 10 bases and J by 6 bases, with 19 bases between. This CDR3 contains 14 residues. The germline V gene has CDR1 MNHEY and CDR2 SMNVEV (reference sequence). In TCRdb, the PCR reads were re-called with MiXCR into one record per CDR3 protein. The data contain 68,000 or so distinct CDR3 sequences, about 17% of them singletons. The chain couples TRBV27 to TRBJ2-1, with D possibly TRBD2 on 5 matching bases. Source material: naive CD8+ T cells from blood, with Jurkat cell RNA spiked in. Subset of the sample: FACS-sorted CD8+CD4-CCR7+CD45RA+ naive T cells. The clonotype was recovered from a human donor in good health. Some libraries in this study had Jurkat cell RNA spiked in. CDR3: CATKKDGNPNEQFF. In DNA, the CDR3 is TGTGCCACAAAAAAGGACGGGAATCCCAATGAGCAGTTCTTC.